These 14 T cell receptor beta chains came from one sample sequenced in a study of T-cell memory formation after mild COVID-19. TCRdb independently ran MiXCR on the 5' RACE reads; one entry per CDR3 protein. The table records fewer than 650,000 distinct CDR3 sequences, roughly 21% of them present only once. Sample: PBMCs or a T cell subset sorted from them (not recorded which). The receptors derive from an adult woman who had mild COVID-19 (a few samples of this study predate the infection). Cell type and time point are not known.

The rearrangement joins TRBV27 to TRBJ2-1, with 9 bases fitting TRBD1. With V trimmed by 9 bases and J by 4 bases, 16 bases remained unmatched. The CDR3 contains 17 residues. Germline CDR1 MNHEY, CDR2 SMNVEV (reference sequence). CDR3 sequence: CASAPGQGSWGYNEQFF. In nucleotides, the CDR3 is TGTGCCAGTGCCCCGGGACAGGGAAGTTGGGGTTACAATGAGCAGTTCTTC.

The rearrangement uses TRBV20-1 and TRBJ2-7; TRBD2 aligns across 10 bases. Losses at the gene ends were 0 bases for V and 4 bases for J; bases not matched to a gene: 9. Germline V gene data show CDR1 as DFQATT and CDR2 as SNEGSKA (reference sequence). The CDR3 is 16 amino acids. CDR3 sequence reads: CSARDRVGSGGYEQYF. The CDR3, as DNA: TGCAGTGCTAGAGATAGGGTCGGTAGCGGGGGGTACGAGCAGTACTTC.

In the case of this clonotype: At one end the junction does not follow the germline gene, possibly because of a read error. This chain joins TRBV12-3 or TRBV12-4 and TRBJ2-1; either TRBD1 or TRBD2 may supply D (7 bases each). The CDR3 contains 15 residues. CDR3 in DNA: TGTGCCAGCAGTTTACAGGGGGGGTCCTACAGTGAGCAGTTCTTC. Its protein is CASSLQGGSYSEQFF.

The rearrangement joins TRBV20-1 to TRBJ1-1, with TRBD1 matching 8 bases. Trimming took 0 bases from V and 2 from J; bases not matched to a gene: 14. The CDR3 has 18 amino acids. Germline V gene sequence: CDR1 DFQATT, CDR2 SNEGSKA (reference sequence). The CDR3 region is CSARDPLQGGGRNTEAFF. CDR3 coding DNA: TGCAGTGCTAGAGACCCCTTACAGGGGGGAGGGAGAAACACTGAAGCTTTCTTT.

This clonotype was seen only a few times. V and J are TRBV12-3 or TRBV12-4 and TRBJ2-2; D not certain. Trimming removed 7 bases from V and 5 bases from J, with 11 bases in between. The CDR3 has 13 amino acids. CDR3 bases: TGTGCCAGCATTCCCCTCGGGACCGGGGAGCTGTTTTTT. It is translated as CASIPLGTGELFF.

This sequence joins TRBV24-1 and TRBJ2-5; D perhaps matches TRBD1 (5 bases). The CDR3 has 16 residues. Deletions cut 4 bases from V and 2 bases from J, with 16 bases between. From germline, CDR1 is KGHDR and CDR2 SFDVKD. Here the CDR3 reads CATSDTERTNQETQYF. The CDR3 DNA is TGTGCCACCAGTGACACTGAAAGGACAAATCAAGAGACCCAGTACTTC.

This clonotype occurred once. J is TRBJ1-1 and V is TRBV9; D gene unclear. Germline V lookup: CDR1 SGDLS, CDR2 YYNGEE. Trimming pared 0 bases from V and 4 bases from J, leaving 7 bases between. The CDR3 runs 13 residues. The CDR3 coding sequence is TGTGCCAGCAGCGTAGTAACCAGCACTGAAGCTTTCTTT. Its protein is CASSVVTSTEAFF.

The chain links TRBV12-3 or TRBV12-4 to TRBJ1-1; D is possibly TRBD1 (6 bases). The CDR3 spans 14 residues. Trimming cost V 5 bases and J 4 bases, with 14 bases left between them. In DNA form, the CDR3 reads TGTGCCAGCAGTGGGACACAGTTAAGCACTGAAGCTTTCTTT. Translation: CASSGTQLSTEAFF.

This clonotype came up many times. This sequence joins TRBV7-9 and TRBJ1-1; no definite D call. Germline V CDR1 and CDR2: SEHNR, FQNEAQ (reference sequence). The CDR3 totals 15 residues. V was clipped by 0 bases and J by 1 base, with 9 bases between them. CDR3 DNA: TGTGCCAGCAGCTTAGCGGGGTCAGGGAACACTGAAGCTTTCTTT. Translated, it gives CASSLAGSGNTEAFF.

This clonotype came up a few times. CDR3 in DNA: TGTGCCTGGAGTGCAACAGGGGGCAGTACGCAGTATTTT. This sequence encodes CAWSATGGSTQYF. J is TRBJ2-3 and V is TRBV30; 9 nucleotides align to TRBD1. CDR3 length: 13 amino acids. Per the germline V gene, CDR1 is GTSNPN and CDR2 is SVGIG (reference sequence). J lost 8 bases, V lost 1 base, and 4 bases had no gene match.

The chain couples TRBV7-2 to TRBJ2-7; 8 nucleotides agree with TRBD2. This CDR3 contains 15 residues. J lost 6 bases, V lost 4 bases, and 11 bases had no gene match. CDR1 and CDR2 from the germline V gene are SGHTA and FQGNSA. The CDR3: CASSSTIAGRGEQYF. CDR3 DNA sequence: TGTGCCAGCAGCTCTACCATAGCGGGACGGGGCGAGCAGTACTTC.

The V and J genes are TRBV12-3 or TRBV12-4 and TRBJ2-1; D tentatively reads TRBD1 or TRBD2 (5 bases each). The length of the CDR3 is 14 residues. The V end lost 6 bases, the J end lost 8 bases, and 17 bases lay between the germline ends. CDR3 sequence: CASSRGRLLDEQFF. CDR3 DNA: TGTGCCAGCAGCCGGGGCAGACTTTTGGATGAGCAGTTCTTC.

This clonotype turned up a few times. The chain recombines TRBV7-6 with TRBJ2-3; 14 bases agree with TRBD2. The V segment lost 4 bases and the J segment 6 bases; nucleotides outside the gene matches: 6. Germline assignment: CDR1 SGHVS and CDR2 FNYEAQ. CDR3 length: 16 residues. The CDR3 loop is CASSWRLAGGMDTQYF. The CDR3 DNA sequence: TGTGCCAGCAGCTGGAGACTAGCGGGGGGGATGGATACGCAGTATTTT.

This clonotype has just a few counts. J is TRBJ2-1 and V is TRBV15; D is perhaps TRBD2 (7 bases). Deletions cut 0 bases from V and 4 bases from J, with 13 bases between. Germline lookup yields CDR1 LNHNV and CDR2 YYDKDF (reference sequence). There are 16 residues in the CDR3. CDR3 residues: CATSRDRGGQYNEQFF. The CDR3 coding sequence is TGTGCCACCAGCAGAGACCGCGGGGGCCAGTACAATGAGCAGTTCTTC. The full variable domain, rest sourced from reference TRBV15 and TRBJ2-1, is DAMVIQNPRYQVTQFGKPVTLSCSQTLNHNVMYWYQQKSSQAPKLLFHYYDKDFNNEADTPDNFQSRRPNTSFCFLDIRSPGLGDTAMYLCATSRDRGGQYNEQFFGPGTRLTVL.